This is a list of T cell receptor beta chains from one sample in a study of T cells in Graves' hyperthyroidism and ophthalmopathy. TCRdb independently ran MiXCR on the multiplex PCR reads; one entry per CDR3 protein. The sample records under 250,000 distinct CDR3 sequences, approximately 24% being singletons. Source material: blood. These receptors were collected from a woman aged 40 to 55 with Graves' ophthalmopathy. Both conserved end residues are part of each CDR3. D genes are given only for firm matches. Where a row states a size, it is once, few, many or the class of an expanded clone; other rows omit it.

cdr3_length: 14; d_call: NA; clone_size: many; j_call: TRBJ2-7; v_call: TRBV7-2; cdr3_aa: CASSLAGLSYEQYF; cdr3_nt: TGTGCCAGCAGCTTAGCAGGGTTGAGCTACGAGCAGTACTTC
cdr3_length: 13; d_call: TRBD1; clone_size: many; j_call: TRBJ1-2; v_call: TRBV10-3; cdr3_aa: CAITGTAAYGYTF; cdr3_nt: TGTGCCATCACTGGGACAGCCGCCTATGGCTACACCTTC
cdr3_length: 18; d_call: TRBD2; clone_size: NA; j_call: TRBJ2-7; v_call: TRBV12-3/TRBV12-4; cdr3_aa: CASGKERAGTSRTYEQYF; cdr3_nt: TGTGCCAGCGGAAAGGAGAGAGCCGGGACTAGCAGAACCTACGAGCAGTACTTC
cdr3_length: 15; d_call: TRBD1; clone_size: few; j_call: TRBJ2-5; v_call: TRBV24-1; cdr3_aa: CATSDRTGVGETQYF; cdr3_nt: TGTGCCACCAGTGATCGGACAGGGGTGGGGGAGACCCAGTACTTC
cdr3_length: 13; d_call: NA; clone_size: many; j_call: TRBJ2-2; v_call: TRBV12-3/TRBV12-4; cdr3_aa: CASRLRDGGELFF; cdr3_nt: TGTGCCAGCAGGCTGAGGGATGGCGGGGAGCTGTTTTTT
cdr3_length: 14; d_call: NA; clone_size: many; j_call: TRBJ2-2; v_call: TRBV6-2/TRBV6-3; cdr3_aa: CASSSPLAPGELFF; cdr3_nt: TGTGCCAGCAGTTCTCCCCTAGCCCCCGGGGAGCTGTTTTTT
cdr3_length: 14; d_call: NA; clone_size: NA; j_call: TRBJ2-5; v_call: TRBV28; cdr3_aa: CASSSWGPRETQYF; cdr3_nt: TGTGCCAGCAGTTCTTGGGGACCCCGTGAGACCCAGTACTTC
cdr3_length: 13; d_call: NA; clone_size: many; j_call: TRBJ1-1; v_call: TRBV28; cdr3_aa: CASMRNLNTEAFF; cdr3_nt: TGTGCCAGCATGAGAAACCTGAACACTGAAGCTTTCTTT
cdr3_length: 16; d_call: NA; clone_size: NA; j_call: TRBJ1-1; v_call: TRBV6-5; cdr3_aa: CASSFNPAEMNTEAFF; cdr3_nt: TGTGCCAGCAGTTTCAATCCCGCAGAGATGAACACTGAAGCTTTCTTT
cdr3_length: 13; d_call: NA; clone_size: many; j_call: TRBJ1-5; v_call: TRBV2; cdr3_aa: CASSERQNQPQHF; cdr3_nt: TGTGCCAGCAGTGAACGACAAAATCAGCCCCAGCATTTT
cdr3_length: 12; d_call: NA; clone_size: NA; j_call: TRBJ2-2; v_call: TRBV6-1; cdr3_aa: CASTGSGGELFF; cdr3_nt: TGTGCCAGCACCGGGTCCGGCGGGGAGCTGTTTTTT
cdr3_length: 14; d_call: NA; clone_size: many; j_call: TRBJ1-1; v_call: TRBV5-4; cdr3_aa: CASSLTGVNTEAFF; cdr3_nt: TGTGCCAGCAGCCTCACAGGAGTAAACACTGAAGCTTTCTTT
cdr3_length: 16; d_call: TRBD1; clone_size: NA; j_call: TRBJ2-5; v_call: TRBV24-1; cdr3_aa: CASSLGDRGYSETQYF; cdr3_nt: TGTGCCAGCAGTTTGGGGGACAGGGGATATAGTGAGACCCAGTACTTC
cdr3_length: 14; d_call: NA; clone_size: many; j_call: TRBJ1-2; v_call: TRBV28; cdr3_aa: CASSFLEGVRGYTF; cdr3_nt: TGTGCCAGCAGTTTCCTGGAGGGAGTCAGAGGCTACACCTTC
cdr3_length: 14; d_call: TRBD1; clone_size: many; j_call: TRBJ2-2; v_call: TRBV12-3/TRBV12-4; cdr3_aa: CASRPGQGNGELFF; cdr3_nt: TGTGCCAGCAGACCGGGACAGGGAAACGGGGAGCTGTTTTTT
cdr3_length: 14; d_call: NA; clone_size: NA; j_call: TRBJ2-5; v_call: TRBV28; cdr3_aa: CASSPDGFQETQYF; cdr3_nt: TGTGCCAGCAGTCCGGACGGATTTCAAGAGACCCAGTACTTC
cdr3_length: 16; d_call: TRBD2; clone_size: NA; j_call: TRBJ2-7; v_call: TRBV12-3/TRBV12-4; cdr3_aa: CASRGGTSGSSYEQYF; cdr3_nt: TGTGCCAGCAGGGGGGGGACTAGCGGGAGTTCCTACGAGCAGTACTTC